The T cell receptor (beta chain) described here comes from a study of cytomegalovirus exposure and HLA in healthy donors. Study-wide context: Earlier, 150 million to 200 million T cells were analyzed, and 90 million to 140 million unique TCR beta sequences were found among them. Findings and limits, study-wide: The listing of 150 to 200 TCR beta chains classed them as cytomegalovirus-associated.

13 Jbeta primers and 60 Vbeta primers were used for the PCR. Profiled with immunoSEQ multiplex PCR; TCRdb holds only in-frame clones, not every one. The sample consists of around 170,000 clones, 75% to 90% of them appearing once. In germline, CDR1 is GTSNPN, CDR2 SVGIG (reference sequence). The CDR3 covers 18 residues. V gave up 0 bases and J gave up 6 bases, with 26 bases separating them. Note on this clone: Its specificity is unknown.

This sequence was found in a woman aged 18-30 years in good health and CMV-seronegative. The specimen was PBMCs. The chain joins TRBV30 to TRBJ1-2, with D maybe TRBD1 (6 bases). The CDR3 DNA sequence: TGTGCCTGGAGTGTACAATTCAGGGGCCTCACGCGTCACCATGGCTACACCTTC. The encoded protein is CAWSVQFRGLTRHHGYTF. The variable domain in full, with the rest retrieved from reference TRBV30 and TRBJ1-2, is SQTIHQWPATLVQPVGSPLSLECTVEGTSNPNLYWYRQAAGRGLQLLFYSVGIGQISSEVPQNLSASRPQDRQFILSSKKLLLSDSGFYLCAWSVQFRGLTRHHGYTFGSGTRLTVV.